This record looks at one TCR beta chain sequence and its context. As yet, its antigen is unknown. TCRdb reprocessed the PCR reads using MiXCR. The sample contains 7,000 to 9,500 clones, 30% to 40% of which appear only once. V gave up 8 bases and J gave up 5 bases; unmatched junction bases: 5. The CDR3 runs 12 residues. Germline CDR1 is SNHLY and CDR2 is FYNNEI. This sample was taken from a study of metastatic and nonmetastatic thyroid tumors. Findings of the study overall: The reported finding was significantly higher TCR beta diversity in malignant thyroid tumors relative to benign nodules, in blood and tumor.

Until they underwent thyroid surgery, no patient had received any treatment. Sample: tumor tissue. The chain is built from TRBV2 and TRBJ2-5, with TRBD2 identical over 7 bases. The source of this sequence is a female donor with papillary thyroid cancer or a benign thyroid nodule (not recorded which). Some clones in this sample may be carry-over from other donors' samples. CDR3 residues: CASRGGPETQYF. The CDR3 DNA sequence: TGTGCCAGCCGGGGAGGGCCGGAGACCCAGTACTTC.